This T cell receptor beta chain comes out of a study of cytomegalovirus exposure and HLA in healthy donors. The PCR had 60 Vbeta and 13 Jbeta primers. Produced via immunoSEQ multiplex PCR; TCRdb's table is partial and in-frame only. The data contain 150,000 to 200,000 clones, approximately 80% of them singletons. Trimming removed 5 bases at V and 2 bases at J, with 15 bases between. In germline, CDR1 is LNHNV, CDR2 YYDKDF (reference sequence). This CDR3 contains 15 residues. Sequencing was carried out using PBMCs. This receptor was identified in a man aged 18 to 30 in good health and CMV-seropositive. This chain joins TRBV15 and TRBJ2-5; D may be TRBD2 (6 bases). This CDR3 reads CATSRGKGDQETQYF. In DNA, the CDR3 is TGTGCCACCAGCCGGGGGAAAGGGGATCAAGAGACCCAGTACTTC.